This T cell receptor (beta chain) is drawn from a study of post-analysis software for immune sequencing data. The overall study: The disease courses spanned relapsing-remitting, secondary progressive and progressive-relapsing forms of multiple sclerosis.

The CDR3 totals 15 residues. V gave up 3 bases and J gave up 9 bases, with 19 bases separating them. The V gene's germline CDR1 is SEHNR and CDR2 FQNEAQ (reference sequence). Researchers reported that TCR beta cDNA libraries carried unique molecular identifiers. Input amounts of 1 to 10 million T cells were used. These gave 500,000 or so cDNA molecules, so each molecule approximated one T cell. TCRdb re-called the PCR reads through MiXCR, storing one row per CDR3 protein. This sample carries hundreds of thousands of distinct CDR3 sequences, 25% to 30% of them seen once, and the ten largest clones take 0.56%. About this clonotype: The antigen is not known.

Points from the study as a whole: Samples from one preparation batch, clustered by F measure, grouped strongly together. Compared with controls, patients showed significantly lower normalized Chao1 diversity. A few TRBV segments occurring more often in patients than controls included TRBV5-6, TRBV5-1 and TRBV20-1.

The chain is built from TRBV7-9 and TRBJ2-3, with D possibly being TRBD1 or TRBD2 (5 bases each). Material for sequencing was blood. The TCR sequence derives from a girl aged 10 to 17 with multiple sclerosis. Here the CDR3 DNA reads TGTGCCAGCAGCTTTATGTCCTCGAGGGCAGGGACGCAGTATTTT. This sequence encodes CASSFMSSRAGTQYF.